The 10 T cell receptor beta chains given below trace back to one sample, sequenced in a study of T cell clones after liver transplantation. Using immunoSEQ multiplex PCR, the repertoire was profiled, and TCRdb retains in-frame clones only, with some absent. The sample carries around 51,000 clones, 86% recorded once. The source was CD8+ T cells from blood, collected 12 months after liver transplant. Receptors originate from a human patient who received a liver transplant. Some T cells may originate from the graft donor.

The chain joins TRBV6-1 to TRBJ2-7; tentatively, D is TRBD1 (7 bases). In germline, CDR1 is MNHNS, CDR2 SASEGT. V lost 1 base to trimming and J lost 2 bases, with 12 bases between them. This CDR3 is 15 amino acids long. The CDR3 protein is CASSEGGDSTYEQYF. Written as DNA, the CDR3 is TGTGCCAGCAGTGAAGGGGGGGACAGCACCTACGAGCAGTACTTC.

The chain links TRBV27 to TRBJ1-1; D is uncertain. Trimming removed 5 bases at V and 0 bases at J, with 16 bases between. The CDR3 length is 16 residues. Germline CDR1 is MNHEY and CDR2 is SMNVEV (reference sequence). DNA for the CDR3: TGTGCCAGCAGTCTATGGACGGATGCAATGAACACTGAAGCTTTCTTT. It encodes CASSLWTDAMNTEAFF.

This chain links TRBV5-1 with TRBJ2-1; 12 nucleotides agree with TRBD2. The CDR3 is 18 amino acids. Germline V gives CDR1 SGHRS, CDR2 YFSETQ. Germline trimming cut 3 bases from V and 3 bases from J; bases unmatched to any gene: 10. DNA of the CDR3: TGCGCCAGCAGCTCCGGGACTAGCGGGCCGTCGGGCTACAATGAGCAGTTCTTC. As protein: CASSSGTSGPSGYNEQFF. The full variable domain, rest sourced from reference TRBV5-1 and TRBJ2-1, is KAGVTQTPRYLIKTRGQQVTLSCSPISGHRSVSWYQQTPGQGLQFLFEYFSETQRNKGNFPGRFSGRQFSNSRSEMNVSTLELGDSALYLCASSSGTSGPSGYNEQFFGPGTRLTVL.

The rearrangement joins TRBV19 to TRBJ2-7; perhaps TRBD2 as D (5 bases). The germline V gene encodes CDR1 LNHDA and CDR2 SQIVND (reference sequence). Trimming cost V 1 base and J 4 bases, with 8 bases left between them. The CDR3 runs to 13 residues. The CDR3 coding sequence is TGTGCCAGTAGTATAGGAGGGTTGTACGAGCAGTACTTC. Amino acids: CASSIGGLYEQYF.

The V and J genes are TRBV7-6 and TRBJ2-3; 10 bases line up with TRBD2. This CDR3 comprises 17 residues. V trimming: 1 base; J trimming: 2 bases; junction bases outside the gene matches: 6. The germline gives CDR1 SGHVS, CDR2 FNYEAQ. The DNA of the CDR3 is TGTGCCAGCAGCTTAGTACCTAGCGGGGGACTCACAGATACGCAGTATTTT. Its protein product is CASSLVPSGGLTDTQYF. The entire variable domain, with the rest obtained from reference TRBV7-6 and TRBJ2-3, is as follows: GAGVSQSPRYKVTKRGQDVALRCDPISGHVSLYWYRQALGQGPEFLTYFNYEAQQDKSGLPNDRFSAERPEGSISTLTIQRTEQRDSAMYRCASSLVPSGGLTDTQYFGPGTRLTVL.

The genes are TRBV10-3 and TRBJ1-1; D is perhaps TRBD1 (5 bases). The CDR3 runs 13 residues. Germline V lookup: CDR1 ENHRY, CDR2 SYGVKD. V was trimmed by 3 bases and J by 5 bases, leaving 10 bases between them. The CDR3 sequence is CAISDDRGTEAFF. In DNA form, the CDR3 reads TGTGCCATCAGTGACGACCGGGGGACTGAAGCTTTCTTT.

This chain joins TRBV5-1 and TRBJ2-7; TRBD2 is a possible D gene (6 bases). CDR1 and CDR2 (germline): SGHRS, YFSETQ. The V gene lost 2 bases and the J gene lost 6 bases, with 9 bases spanning the gap. The CDR3 consists of 12 residues. CDR3 DNA sequence: TGCGCCAGCAGCTTCGGGGGACCCGAGCAGTACTTC. Translating gives CASSFGGPEQYF.

V gene TRBV27 combines with J gene TRBJ2-7; a possible D gene is TRBD2 (5 bases). The V gene's germline CDR1 is MNHEY and CDR2 SMNVEV (reference sequence). The V gene lost 5 bases and the J gene lost 3 bases, with 11 bases spanning the gap. CDR3 length: 13 amino acids. The CDR3 loop is CASSPGKNYEQYF. The CDR3 DNA reads as TGTGCCAGCAGTCCCGGGAAGAACTACGAGCAGTACTTC.

This clone appeared a single time. This chain connects TRBV18 to TRBJ1-2; tentatively, D is TRBD1 (5 bases). Per germline, CDR1 KGHSH and CDR2 LQKENI. V was shortened by 0 bases and J by 12 bases, with 17 bases between the two germline ends. The CDR3 contains 14 residues. The CDR3 reads CASSPPGTPGGNTF. CDR3 sequence (DNA): TGTGCCAGCTCACCACCCGGGACCCCCGGAGGAAACACCTTC.

The chain is built from TRBV19 and TRBJ1-2; 7 bases match TRBD1. CDR3 size: 13 residues. V shed 5 bases and J 2 bases; nucleotides not matched to a gene: 2. Looked up from germline, CDR1 is LNHDA and CDR2 is SQIVND (reference sequence). CDR3 in amino acids: CASSWTGNYGYTF. The CDR3 region has the DNA TGTGCCAGTAGTTGGACAGGCAACTATGGCTACACCTTC.